This T cell receptor (beta chain) was captured by sequencing in a study of T cell clonality in common variable immunodeficiency. Regarding the study as a whole: In common variable immunodeficiency, TCR beta chains reportedly carried fewer deletions and N-nucleotide insertions. Compared with healthy controls, CVID subjects showed increased TCRbeta clonality, mostly in about a third. Shared TCRbeta clones were fewer between CVID subjects than controls.

With 6 bases removed from V and 5 bases from J, the gap between germline ends came to 16 bases. The CDR3 has 14 residues. Germline CDR1 reads SNHLY; CDR2 reads FYNNEI. This clone was recorded a few times. Its antigen is not known. Read sequence stops 3 residues before the CDR3 end, and the germline J gene provides the missing end. Blood samples were heparinized, about 4.5 to 9 ml per donor. Profiling relied on immunoSEQ multiplex PCR, and the TCRdb table lists in-frame clones only, not all of them. Found here are tens of thousands of clones, no singletons; the ten largest cover 25% to 30%. The sample was peripheral blood mononuclear cells. The V call is TRBV2, the J call TRBJ2-5, with D tentatively TRBD1 (6 bases). The receptor comes from a human donor with common variable immunodeficiency. CDR3 bases read: TGTGCCAGCAGAAACAGGGATTTAGGGGAGACC. Translating it yields CASRNRDLGET. The CDR3, in full, reads CASRNRDLGETQYF.